This TCR beta chain derives from a study of tumor and adjacent non-tumor tissue in lung cancer. Study details: The patients, roughly 10 men and several women, were roughly 30 to 80 with stage I to III disease. The study's findings and limits: Significantly higher TCR diversity was found in tumor than normal lung. In normal lung, the top 100 clones were significantly more dominant than in tumor.

Three rounds of nested PCR, following a modified ARM-PCR protocol, produced the TCRbeta library. TCRdb called the multiplex PCR reads again in MiXCR, with one record for every CDR3 protein. The sample holds about 80,000 distinct CDR3 sequences, 75% to 90% seen once. About this clonotype itself: Its specificity is not known.

The template was RNA from unsorted bulk tissue. Chemotherapy-naive patients with new lung cancer underwent thoracic surgery in China, August–late 2014. The CDR3 has 14 amino acids. Germline lookup yields CDR1 MNHNY and CDR2 SVGAGI (reference sequence). The rearrangement joins TRBV6-6 to TRBJ2-5; no reliable D call. This TCR came from a woman aged 45 to 65 with non-small cell lung cancer. The sample comprised lung tumor tissue. CDR3 sequence (DNA): TGTGAGAGCAGCTATCCAGGAAGGGCGGAGACCCAGTACTTC. This codes for CESSYPGRAETQYF.